A single TCR beta chain is shown here with its context. The antigen is not known. Unmatched junction bases numbered 6, after V lost 4 bases and J lost 5 bases. CDR3 length: 15 amino acids. CDR1 and CDR2 from the germline V gene are SGHRS and YFSETQ. This record belongs to a study of beta chain features in type 1 diabetes. Study summary: Across all samples, some 110 million sorted cells were examined.

Reverse transcribing all isolated RNA meant expressed TCRB transcripts were sequenced. Produced via immunoSEQ multiplex PCR; TCRdb's table is partial and in-frame only. The table includes 110,000 to 150,000 clones, around 8.7% detected once. Findings and caveats of the study: Type 1 diabetes patients had VDJ junctions that carried fewer insertions and more deletions.

The specimen was central memory CD4+ T cells from blood. The rearrangement links TRBV5-1 to TRBJ1-4, with 9 nucleotides matching TRBD1. This TCR was recovered from a man between 18 and 35 years old in good health. Here the CDR3 reads CASSQGTGLNEKLFF. The CDR3 DNA follows: TGCGCCAGCAGCCAGGGGACAGGGCTAAATGAAAAACTGTTTTTT.